The present entry profiles one T cell receptor (beta chain) with its context. It has no known antigen specificity. The record has no base qualities; no much larger clone is one base away. The CDR3 covers 13 residues, taking in both the cysteine and the phenylalanine. Only the CDR3 DNA stays, 39 bases, in frame from base 1. V is shortened by 1 base, J by 8 bases, and the region joining them spans 10 bases. CD4+ T cells from unexposed donors were collected before the COVID-19 pandemic (2011-2018). Following 10 days of culture, the EasySep CD4+ T cell isolation kit was used to isolate CD4+ T cells. As cell numbers permitted, CD4+ T cells from unexposed donors were tested for reactivity to SARS-CoV-2 S and N and to four common cold coronavirus spike pools. Each well received 2 million to 2.5 million PBMCs, cultured in IMDM supplemented with roughly 4.9% human AB serum and around 9 IU/ml IL-2. Half of the culture medium was replaced with fresh IL-2-containing medium on days 3 and 7. In general, every peptide culture condition was set up in three replicate wells. The leukapheresis product used for the unexposed donors was purchased from a commercial source. Ficoll-Paque PLUS gradient centrifugation was used to isolate PBMCs from either whole blood or leukapheresis product. PBMCs were either cryopreserved at -140°C or used fresh in the expansion assay. The QIAamp Micro DNA Kit was used to extract genomic DNA from the CD4+ T cells.

This sample is drawn from a study of CD4 T cells in relation to SARS-CoV-2 and coronaviruses (dated by TCRdb to the early 2020s). Turning to the overall study: In the ViraFEST assay, PBMCs were cultured with antigen for roughly eleven days, after which TCR beta CDR3s were sequenced to identify clonal expansions specific to the antigen. An HIV-1 Nef peptide pool or a culture without peptide was used as the negative reference condition. Shared crossreactive spike epitopes were mapped to their HLA restriction using patient-derived lymphoblastoid cell lines. Memory CD4+ T cell crossreactivity between SARS-CoV-2 and common cold coronavirus spike proteins was assessed at the TCR clonotype level in the study. The Adaptive Biotechnologies TCR-sequencing kit was used to sequence samples from three pre-COVID donors and the naive versus memory experiments, whereas other data were Illumina-based. A different, Illumina-based TCR-beta assay was used to sequence expansion assays from other donors in the study. On the study overall, not on this receptor specifically: Crossreactive clones showed significantly weaker SARS-CoV-2-driven expansion than monoreactive clones, consistent with antigenic imprinting. Because no donor provided both pre-pandemic and post-infection samples, tracing the source of pre-existing responses was limited. Crossreactivity analysis was centred on spike protein, so crossreactivity against other viral proteins was not assessed. Small numbers of patients and of tested TCRs were a limitation of the study. Memory CD4+ clonotypes crossrecognizing SARS-CoV-2 and at least one common cold coronavirus spike were found in 55% to 75% of donors.

Receptor libraries were prepared by the immunoSEQ multiplex PCR assay. The source study handled its data this way. Preprocessing removed nonproductive sequences and CDR3s not starting with C, not ending with F or W, or shorter than 7 amino acids. The MANAFEST web app identified antigen-specific clonotypes based on expansion compared with the reference and other culture wells. A clone counted as positive if significantly expanded in 2 of 3 replicate wells versus the reference culture at FDR below 0.05. Positive clones also required significant expansion versus all other tandem wells and an odds ratio above 5. CDR3 homology was quantified as pairwise Levenshtein distance, calculated with the stringdist R package after three terminal residues were trimmed from each end. TCRdb limited this immuneACCESS table to in-frame rearrangements with V and J called. A share of clones is missing; checked studies link under half to unresolved V genes, and the rest is unexplained. V and J calls and clone size are copied from that table; D and trimming were computed from the DNA. The sample contains some 15,000 clones, about 84% of them found a single time. The ten largest clones represent roughly 15% of the sample.

The source is a human donor in good health. The sequenced material came from CD4+ T cells from PBMCs, cultured in vitro. The sequence joins TRBV12-3 or TRBV12-4 to TRBJ2-3; the D gene cannot be named for sure. The nucleotide sequence is TGTGCCAGCAGTTTAGGCGGACCGGCTACGCAGTATTTT. Translated, it gives CASSLGGPATQYF.